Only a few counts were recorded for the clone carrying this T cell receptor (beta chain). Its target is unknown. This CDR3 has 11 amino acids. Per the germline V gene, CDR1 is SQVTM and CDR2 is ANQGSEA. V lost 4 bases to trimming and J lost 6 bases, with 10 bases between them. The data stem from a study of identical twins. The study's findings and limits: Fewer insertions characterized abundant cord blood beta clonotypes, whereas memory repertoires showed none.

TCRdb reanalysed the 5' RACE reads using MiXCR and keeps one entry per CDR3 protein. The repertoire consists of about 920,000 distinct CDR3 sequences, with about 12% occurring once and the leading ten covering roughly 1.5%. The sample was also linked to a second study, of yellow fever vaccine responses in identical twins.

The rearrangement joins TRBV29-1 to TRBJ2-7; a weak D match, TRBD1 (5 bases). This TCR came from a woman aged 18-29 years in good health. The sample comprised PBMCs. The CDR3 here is CSVGQGTEQYV. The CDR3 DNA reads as TGCAGCGTTGGTCAGGGTACCGAGCAGTACGTC.